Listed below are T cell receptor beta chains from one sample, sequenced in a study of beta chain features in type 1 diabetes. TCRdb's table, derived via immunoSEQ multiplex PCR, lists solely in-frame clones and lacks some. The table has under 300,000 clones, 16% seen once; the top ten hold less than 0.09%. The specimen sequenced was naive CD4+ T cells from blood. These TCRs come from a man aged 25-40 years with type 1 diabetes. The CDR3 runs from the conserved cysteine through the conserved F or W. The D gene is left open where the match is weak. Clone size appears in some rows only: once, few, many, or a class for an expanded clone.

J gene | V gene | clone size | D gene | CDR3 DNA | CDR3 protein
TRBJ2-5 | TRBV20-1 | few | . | TGCAGTGCTAGGGACAAGGAGACCCAGTACTTC | CSARDKETQYF
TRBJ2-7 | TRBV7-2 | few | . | TGTGCCAGCAGCTTAGCGCCTAGCCATTACTACGAGCAGTACTTC | CASSLAPSHYYEQYF
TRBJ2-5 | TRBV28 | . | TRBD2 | TGTGCCAGCAGTTTACCTGGTCGCGGGGGGGAGACCCAGTACTTC | CASSLPGRGGETQYF
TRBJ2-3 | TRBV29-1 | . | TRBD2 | TGCCACGCTTACGGGGGGAATACGCAGTATTTT | CHAYGGNTQYF
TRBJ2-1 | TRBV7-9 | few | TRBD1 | TGTGCCAGCAGTCGACAGGGGGCCAATGAGCAGTTCTTC | CASSRQGANEQFF
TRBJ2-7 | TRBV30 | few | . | TGTGCCTGGGACGCGAGGGGGTACGAGCAGTACTTC | CAWDARGYEQYF
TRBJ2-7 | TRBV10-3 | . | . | TGTGCCATCTTTAATGGGCGGGCGGGCTCCTACGAGCAGTACTTC | CAIFNGRAGSYEQYF
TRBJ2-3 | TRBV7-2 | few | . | TGTGCCAGCAGCCAGGTCTCTAGCACAGATACGCAGTATTTT | CASSQVSSTDTQYF
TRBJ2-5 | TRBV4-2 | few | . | TGTGCCAGCAGCCCCTCAGGGACCGAAGAGACCCAGTACTTC | CASSPSGTEETQYF
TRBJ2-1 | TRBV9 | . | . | TGTGCCAGCAGCCTCCCCCTGGCCAATGAGCAGTTCTTC | CASSLPLANEQFF
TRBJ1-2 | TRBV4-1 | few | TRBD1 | TGCGCCAGCCTACCGACTACAGGGGCTAACTATGGCTACACCTTC | CASLPTTGANYGYTF
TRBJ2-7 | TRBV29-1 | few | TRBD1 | TGCAGCGTTCTTGGGACAGGGAGCTCCTACGAGCAGTACTTC | CSVLGTGSSYEQYF
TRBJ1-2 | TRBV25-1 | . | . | TGTGCCAGCAGTGAATTAAGGGCGGAGGGCTACACCTTC | CASSELRAEGYTF
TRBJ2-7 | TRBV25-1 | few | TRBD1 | TGTGCCAGCAGTGCTCGACTGACCGGGACAGGGCCGTACGAGCAGTACTTC | CASSARLTGTGPYEQYF
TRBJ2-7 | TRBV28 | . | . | TGTGCCAGCAGTTTAATCGGAATGGTCTACGAGCAGTACTTC | CASSLIGMVYEQYF
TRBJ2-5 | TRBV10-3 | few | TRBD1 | TGTGCCATCAGTGACCCGGGACAGGGCGGGGAGACCCAGTACTTC | CAISDPGQGGETQYF
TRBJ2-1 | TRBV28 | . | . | TGTGCCAGCAGTTTACGGTTGACCGAGCAGTTCTTC | CASSLRLTEQFF
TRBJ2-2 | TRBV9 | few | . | TGTGCCAGCAGCGTAAGCGGGAACACCGGGGAGCTGTTTTTT | CASSVSGNTGELFF
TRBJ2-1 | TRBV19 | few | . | TGTGCCAGTAGTAGCGGTCTAAGCTCCTACAATGAGCAGTTCTTC | CASSSGLSSYNEQFF
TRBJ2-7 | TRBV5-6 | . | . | TGTGCCAGCAGCTTTGGTACTAATAGCGAGCAGTACTTC | CASSFGTNSEQYF
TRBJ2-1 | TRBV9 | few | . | TGTGCCAGCAGCGAAAAGGCTACCTACAATGAGCAGTTCTTC | CASSEKATYNEQFF
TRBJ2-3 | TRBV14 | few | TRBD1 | TGTGCCAGCAGCCAGACAGGGGATACGCAGTATTTT | CASSQTGDTQYF
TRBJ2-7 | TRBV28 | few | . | TGTGCCAGCAGTCCTCAGGACGGCTACCAGCAGTACTTC | CASSPQDGYQQYF
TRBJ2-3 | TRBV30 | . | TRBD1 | TGTGCCTCCTACAGGGGGTCTAGCACAGATACGCAGTATTTT | CASYRGSSTDTQYF
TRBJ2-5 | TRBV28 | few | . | TGTGCCAGCAGTTCCGGCGGACGGCAGACCCAGTACTTC | CASSSGGRQTQYF
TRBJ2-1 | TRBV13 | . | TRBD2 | TGTGCCAGCATCCCCCCCGGCGGGAGTCGCTACAATGAGCAGTTCTTC | CASIPPGGSRYNEQFF
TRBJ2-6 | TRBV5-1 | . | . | TGCGCCAGCAGCTTGAGGCAGCTCTCTGGGGCCAACGTCCTGACTTTC | CASSLRQLSGANVLTF
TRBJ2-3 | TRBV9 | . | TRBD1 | TGTGCCAGCAGCGTCCGCTCAGGGGGAGATACGCAGTATTTT | CASSVRSGGDTQYF
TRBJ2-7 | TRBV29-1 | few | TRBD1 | TGCAGCGTCGGACAGGGGGCTGGCTACGAGCAGTACTTC | CSVGQGAGYEQYF
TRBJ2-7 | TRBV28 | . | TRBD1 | TGTGCCAGCAGTCCCCCAGGGGGCTGGAACGAGCAGTACTTC | CASSPPGGWNEQYF
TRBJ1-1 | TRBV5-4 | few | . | TGTGCCAGCAGCCTACGGGGGGAAGCTTTCTTT | CASSLRGEAFF
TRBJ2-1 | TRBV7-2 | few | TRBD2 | TGTGCCAGCAGCTTTTGGGAACTAGCGGGAGAAAATGAGCAGTTCTTC | CASSFWELAGENEQFF
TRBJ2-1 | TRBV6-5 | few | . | TGTGCCAGCAGTTACGCCGTGAGTAGCTTAAATGAGCAGTTCTTC | CASSYAVSSLNEQFF
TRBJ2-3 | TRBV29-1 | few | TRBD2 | TGCAGCGTTCGACGGGGGAGGGCCGTGACAGATACGCAGTATTTT | CSVRRGRAVTDTQYF
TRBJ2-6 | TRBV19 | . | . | TGTGCCAGTCAGAGCTCTGGGGCCAACGTCCTGACTTTC | CASQSSGANVLTF
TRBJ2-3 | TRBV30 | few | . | TGTGCCTGGAGCCCCGAGGGGGATACGCAGTATTTT | CAWSPEGDTQYF
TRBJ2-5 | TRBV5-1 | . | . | TGCGCCAGGCTACGGGGCGAGACCCAGTACTTC | CARLRGETQYF
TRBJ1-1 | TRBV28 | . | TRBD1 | TGTGCCAGCAGGCGAGGACAGGGGGCGCGTACTGAAGCTTTCTTT | CASRRGQGARTEAFF
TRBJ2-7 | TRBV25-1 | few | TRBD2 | TGTGCCAGCAGTCCGATAGGACTAGCGGACTCCTACGAGCAGTACTTC | CASSPIGLADSYEQYF
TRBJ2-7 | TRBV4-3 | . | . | TGCGCCAGCAGCCAGAGACCGTCATCTTCCTCCTACGAGCAGTACTTC | CASSQRPSSSSYEQYF
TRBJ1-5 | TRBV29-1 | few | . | TGCAGCGTTGGGGCGGGAAATCAGCCCCAGCATTTT | CSVGAGNQPQHF
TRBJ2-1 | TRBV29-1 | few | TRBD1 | TGCAGCGTAGATCCGGGACAGGGGATTAATGAGCAGTTCTTC | CSVDPGQGINEQFF
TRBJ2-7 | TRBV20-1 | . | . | TGCAGTGCTCGAGGATCCGAGCAGTACTTC | CSARGSEQYF
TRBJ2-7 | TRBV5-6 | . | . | TGTGCCAGCAGATATTTCGACAGACCATACGAGCAGTACTTC | CASRYFDRPYEQYF
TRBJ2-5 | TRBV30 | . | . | TGTGCCTGGAGTGTTAGAGCAAAAGAGACCCAGTACTTC | CAWSVRAKETQYF
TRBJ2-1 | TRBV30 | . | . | TGTGCCTGGAGTGTAATGAGGTGGGAGCAGTTCTTC | CAWSVMRWEQFF
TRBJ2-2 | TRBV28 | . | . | TGTGCCAGCAGCCACCGGAGAGCGAACACCGGGGAGCTGTTTTTT | CASSHRRANTGELFF
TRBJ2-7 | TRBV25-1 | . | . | TGTGCCAGCAGTGAAGGGACGGGACTTCTCGAGCAGTACTTC | CASSEGTGLLEQYF
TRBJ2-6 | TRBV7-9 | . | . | TGTGCCAGCCTCGTTCCTGGGGCCAACGTCCTGACTTTC | CASLVPGANVLTF
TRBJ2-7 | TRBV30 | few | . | TGTGCCTGGAGTGTTCCCCCGGAGAAGGGGTACGAGCAGTACTTC | CAWSVPPEKGYEQYF
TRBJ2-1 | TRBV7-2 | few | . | TGTGCCAGCAGACTCCAAAGCGGAACCTACAATGAGCAGTTCTTC | CASRLQSGTYNEQFF
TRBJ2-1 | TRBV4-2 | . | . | TGTGCCAGCAGCCGGGACGACAATGAGCAGTTCTTC | CASSRDDNEQFF
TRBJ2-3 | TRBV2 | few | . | TGTGCCAGCGCTCGGACTGATACGCAGTATTTT | CASARTDTQYF
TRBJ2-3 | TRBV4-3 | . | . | TGCGCCAGCAGCCAAGATCGGCGGGGAGATACGCAGTATTTT | CASSQDRRGDTQYF
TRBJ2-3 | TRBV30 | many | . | TGTGCCTGGAGTCTCGGCCTGGATACGCAGTATTTT | CAWSLGLDTQYF
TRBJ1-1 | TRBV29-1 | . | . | TGCAGCGTTCTACAGCTAATGAACACTGAAGCTTTCTTT | CSVLQLMNTEAFF
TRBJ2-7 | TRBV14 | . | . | TGTGCCAGCAGCCAAGGGAGTCTGTCGGGGCAGTACTTC | CASSQGSLSGQYF
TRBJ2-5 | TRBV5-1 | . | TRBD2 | TGCGCCAGCAGTCCTCAGCGGGAGCGGGAGACCCAGTACTTC | CASSPQRERETQYF
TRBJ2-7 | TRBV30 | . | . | TGTGCCTGGAGTCTACAGGGCTACGAGCAGTACTTC | CAWSLQGYEQYF